This T cell receptor (beta chain) originates from a study of CXCR3-negative and CXCR3-positive naive CD8 T cells. The authors prepared UMI-labeled TRB cDNA libraries by 5' RACE. From its re-call of the 5' RACE reads, TCRdb lists each CDR3 protein once, without DNA. Reported are 4,800 or so distinct CDR3 sequences; the ten largest clones contain less than 3.5%. This clonotype is classed as medium-sized (0.01 to 0.1%) by frequency. The CDR3 consists of 15 residues. Looked up from germline, CDR1 is DFQATT and CDR2 is SNEGSKA (reference sequence). Sorting yielded triplicates of 300,000 to 350,000 cells for each CD8+ T cell subset. Naive CD8+ T cells showed CD45RO-CCR7+CD27+CD95-.

The sequenced material came from naive CXCR3- CD8+ T cells from blood. Documented subset: CD45RO-CCR7+CD27+CD95- naive CD8+ T cells lacking CXCR3 (TNR3-). The TCR originated in a human donor in good health. Some clones in this sample may be carry-over from other donors' samples. The rearrangement uses TRBV20-1 and TRBJ1-5; TCRdb outputs TRBD1, but without DNA this stays unchecked. This chain's CDR3 is CSAANPGRSNQPQHF.